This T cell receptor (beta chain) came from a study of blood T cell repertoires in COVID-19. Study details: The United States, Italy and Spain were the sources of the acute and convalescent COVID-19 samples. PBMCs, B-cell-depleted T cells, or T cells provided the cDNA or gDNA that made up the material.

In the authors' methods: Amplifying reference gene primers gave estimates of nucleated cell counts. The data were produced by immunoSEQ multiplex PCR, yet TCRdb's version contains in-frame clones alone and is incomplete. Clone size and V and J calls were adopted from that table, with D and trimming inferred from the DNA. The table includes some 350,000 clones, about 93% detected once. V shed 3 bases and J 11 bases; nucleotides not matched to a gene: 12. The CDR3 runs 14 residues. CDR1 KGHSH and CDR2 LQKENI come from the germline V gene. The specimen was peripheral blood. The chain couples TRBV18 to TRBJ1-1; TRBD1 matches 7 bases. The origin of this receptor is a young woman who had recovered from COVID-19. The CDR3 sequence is CASSPPNDRVWAFF. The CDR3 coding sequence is TGTGCCAGCTCACCCCCCAACGACAGGGTATGGGCTTTCTTT.